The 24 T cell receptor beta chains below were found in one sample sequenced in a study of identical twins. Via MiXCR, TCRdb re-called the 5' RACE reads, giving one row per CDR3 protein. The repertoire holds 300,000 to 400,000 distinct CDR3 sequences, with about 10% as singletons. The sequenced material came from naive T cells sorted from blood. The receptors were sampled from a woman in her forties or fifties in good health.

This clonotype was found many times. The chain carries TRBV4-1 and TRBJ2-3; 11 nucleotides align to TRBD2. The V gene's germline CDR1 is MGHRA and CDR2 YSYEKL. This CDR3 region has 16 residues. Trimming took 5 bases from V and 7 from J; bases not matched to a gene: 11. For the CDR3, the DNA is TGCGCCAGCAGCGTGGGACTAGCGGCCACCTGGAATACGCAGTATTTT. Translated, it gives CASSVGLAATWNTQYF.

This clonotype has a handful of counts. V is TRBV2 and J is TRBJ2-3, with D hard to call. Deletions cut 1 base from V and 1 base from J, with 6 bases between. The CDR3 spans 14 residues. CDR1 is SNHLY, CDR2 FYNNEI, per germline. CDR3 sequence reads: CASSEEDRTDTQYF. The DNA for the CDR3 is TGTGCCAGCAGTGAAGAAGACCGCACAGATACGCAGTATTTT.

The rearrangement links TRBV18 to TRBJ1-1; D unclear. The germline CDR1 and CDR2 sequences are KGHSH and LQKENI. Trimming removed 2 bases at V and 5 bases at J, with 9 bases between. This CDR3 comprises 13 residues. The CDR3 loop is CASSPKASTEAFF. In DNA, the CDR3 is TGTGCCAGCTCACCAAAGGCATCTACTGAAGCTTTCTTT.

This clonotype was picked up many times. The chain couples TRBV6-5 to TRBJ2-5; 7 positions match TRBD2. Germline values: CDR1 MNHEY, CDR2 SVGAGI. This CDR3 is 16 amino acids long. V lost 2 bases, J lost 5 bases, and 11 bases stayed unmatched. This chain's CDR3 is CASSYRSASGLETQYF. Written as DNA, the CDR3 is TGTGCCAGCAGTTACAGATCGGCTAGCGGACTGGAGACCCAGTACTTC.

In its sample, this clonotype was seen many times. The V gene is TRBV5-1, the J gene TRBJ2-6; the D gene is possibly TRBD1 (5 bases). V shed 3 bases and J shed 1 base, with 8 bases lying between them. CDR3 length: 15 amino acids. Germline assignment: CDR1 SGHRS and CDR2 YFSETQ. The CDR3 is CASSSTVSGANVLTF. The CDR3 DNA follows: TGCGCCAGCAGCTCGACAGTTTCTGGGGCCAACGTCCTGACTTTC. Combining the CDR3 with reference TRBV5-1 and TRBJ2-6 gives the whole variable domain KAGVTQTPRYLIKTRGQQVTLSCSPISGHRSVSWYQQTPGQGLQFLFEYFSETQRNKGNFPGRFSGRQFSNSRSEMNVSTLELGDSALYLCASSSTVSGANVLTFGAGSRLTVL.

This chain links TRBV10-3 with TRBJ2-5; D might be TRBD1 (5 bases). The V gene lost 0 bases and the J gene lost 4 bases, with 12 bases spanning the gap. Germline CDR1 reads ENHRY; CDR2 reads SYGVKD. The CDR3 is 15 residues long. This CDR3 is CAISESGLRGETQYF. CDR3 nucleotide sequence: TGTGCCATCAGTGAGTCGGGGCTGCGAGGAGAGACCCAGTACTTC.

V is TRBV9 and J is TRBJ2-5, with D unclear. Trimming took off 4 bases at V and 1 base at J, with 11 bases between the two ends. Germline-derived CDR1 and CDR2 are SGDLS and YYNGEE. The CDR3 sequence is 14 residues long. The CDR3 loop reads CASSPSRIQETQYF. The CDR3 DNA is TGTGCCAGCAGCCCCAGCCGGATCCAAGAGACCCAGTACTTC.

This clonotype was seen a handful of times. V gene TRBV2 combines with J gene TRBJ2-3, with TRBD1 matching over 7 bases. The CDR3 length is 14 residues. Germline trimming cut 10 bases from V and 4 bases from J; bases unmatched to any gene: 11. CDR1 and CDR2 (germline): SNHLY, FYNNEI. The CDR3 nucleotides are TGTGCCATACACAGGGGAGCCGCCCCAGATACGCAGTATTTT. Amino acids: CAIHRGAAPDTQYF.

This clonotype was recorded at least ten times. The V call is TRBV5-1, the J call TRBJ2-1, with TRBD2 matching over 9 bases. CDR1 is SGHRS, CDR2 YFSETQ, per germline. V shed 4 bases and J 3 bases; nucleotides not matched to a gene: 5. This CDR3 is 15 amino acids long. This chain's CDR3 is CASSLTSGGYNEQFF. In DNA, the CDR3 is TGCGCCAGCAGCCTGACTAGCGGAGGCTACAATGAGCAGTTCTTC.

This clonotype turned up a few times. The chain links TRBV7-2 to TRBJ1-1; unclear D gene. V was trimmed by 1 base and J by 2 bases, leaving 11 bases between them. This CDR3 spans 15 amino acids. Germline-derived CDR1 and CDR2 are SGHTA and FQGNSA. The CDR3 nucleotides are TGTGCCAGCAGCTTAGATGTAGGGCGAAACACTGAAGCTTTCTTT. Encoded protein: CASSLDVGRNTEAFF.

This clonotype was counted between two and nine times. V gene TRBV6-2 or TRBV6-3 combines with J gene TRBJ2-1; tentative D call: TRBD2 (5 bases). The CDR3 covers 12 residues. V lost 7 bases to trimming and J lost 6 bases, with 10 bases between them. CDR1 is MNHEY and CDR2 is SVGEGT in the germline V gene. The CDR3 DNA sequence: TGTGCCAGCACCGAGGGAGTCAATGAGCAGTTCTTC. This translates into CASTEGVNEQFF.

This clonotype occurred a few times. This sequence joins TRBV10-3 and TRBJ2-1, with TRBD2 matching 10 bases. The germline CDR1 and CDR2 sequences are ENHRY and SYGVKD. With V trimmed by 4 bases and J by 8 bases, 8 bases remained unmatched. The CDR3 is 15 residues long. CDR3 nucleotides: TGTGCCATCAGTGTAAGGAGCGGGAGGGCCGATGAGCAGTTCTTC. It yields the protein CAISVRSGRADEQFF.

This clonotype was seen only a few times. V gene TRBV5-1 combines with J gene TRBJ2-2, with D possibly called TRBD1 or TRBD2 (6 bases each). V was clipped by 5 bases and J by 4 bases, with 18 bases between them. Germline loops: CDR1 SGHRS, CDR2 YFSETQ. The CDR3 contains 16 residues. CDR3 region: CASSGGRKEGTGELFF. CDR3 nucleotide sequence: TGCGCCAGCAGTGGGGGCAGGAAGGAGGGCACCGGGGAGCTGTTTTTT.

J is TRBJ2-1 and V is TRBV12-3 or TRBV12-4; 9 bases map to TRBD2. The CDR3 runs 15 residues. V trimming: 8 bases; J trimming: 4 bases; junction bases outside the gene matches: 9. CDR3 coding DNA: TGTGCCAGCGCCGACACCCTAGCGGGATACAATGAGCAGTTCTTC. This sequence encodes CASADTLAGYNEQFF.

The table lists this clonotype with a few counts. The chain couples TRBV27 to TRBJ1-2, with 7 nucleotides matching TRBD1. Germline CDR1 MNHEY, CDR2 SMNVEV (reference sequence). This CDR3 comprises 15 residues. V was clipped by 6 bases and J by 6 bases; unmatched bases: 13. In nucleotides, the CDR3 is TGTGCCAGCAGCCCAAGACCGACAGGGCTTCATGGCTACACCTTC. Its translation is CASSPRPTGLHGYTF.

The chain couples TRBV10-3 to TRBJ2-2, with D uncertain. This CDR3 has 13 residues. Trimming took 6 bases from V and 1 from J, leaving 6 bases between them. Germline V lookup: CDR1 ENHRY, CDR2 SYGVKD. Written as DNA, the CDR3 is TGTGCCATCAGCGCCAAGAACACCGGGGAGCTGTTTTTT. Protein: CAISAKNTGELFF.

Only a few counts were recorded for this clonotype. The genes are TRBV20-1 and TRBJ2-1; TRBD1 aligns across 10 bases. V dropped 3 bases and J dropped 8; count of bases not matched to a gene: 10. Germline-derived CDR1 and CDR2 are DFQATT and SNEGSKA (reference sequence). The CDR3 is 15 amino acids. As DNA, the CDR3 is TGCAGTGCTAGTACCCCGGGACAGGGGTTTTATGAGCAGTTCTTC. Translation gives CSASTPGQGFYEQFF.

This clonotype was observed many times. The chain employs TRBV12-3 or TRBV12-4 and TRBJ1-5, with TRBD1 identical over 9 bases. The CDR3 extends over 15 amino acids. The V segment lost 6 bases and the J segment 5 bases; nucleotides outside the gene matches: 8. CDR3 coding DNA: TGTGCCAGCAGCTGGGGACAGGGAGGGGATCAGCCCCAGCATTTT. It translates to CASSWGQGGDQPQHF.

The CDR3 sequence: CASSFRAGVSDTQYF. CDR3 bases: TGTGCCAGCAGCTTCCGGGCGGGAGTGTCGGATACGCAGTATTTT. The chain recombines TRBV11-2 with TRBJ2-3; TRBD2 agrees at 7 bases. The CDR3 is 15 amino acids. Per the germline V gene, CDR1 is SGHAT and CDR2 is FQNNGV. J gave up 6 bases and V 3 bases, and 9 bases lay outside the gene matches.

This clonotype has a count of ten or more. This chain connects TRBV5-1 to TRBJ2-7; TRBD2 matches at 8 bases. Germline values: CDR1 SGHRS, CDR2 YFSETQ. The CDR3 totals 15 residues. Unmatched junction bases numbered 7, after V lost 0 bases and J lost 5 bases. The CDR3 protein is CASSLVSGGPHEQYV. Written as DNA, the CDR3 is TGCGCCAGCAGCTTGGTTTCGGGAGGGCCCCACGAGCAGTACGTC.

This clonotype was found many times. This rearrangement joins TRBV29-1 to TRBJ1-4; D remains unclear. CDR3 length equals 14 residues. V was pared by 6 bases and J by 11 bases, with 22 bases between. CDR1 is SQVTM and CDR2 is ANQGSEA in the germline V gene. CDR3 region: CSVWTDRETGKLFF. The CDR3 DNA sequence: TGCAGCGTGTGGACCGACCGGGAGACGGGGAAACTGTTTTTT.

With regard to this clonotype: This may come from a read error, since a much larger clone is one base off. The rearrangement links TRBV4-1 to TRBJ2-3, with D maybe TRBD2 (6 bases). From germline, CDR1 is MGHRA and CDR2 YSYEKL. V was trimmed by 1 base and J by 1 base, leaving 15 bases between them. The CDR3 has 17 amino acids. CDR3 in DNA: TGCGCCAGCAGCCAAGGACTAGGAATTCGGCGCACAGATACGCAGTATTTT. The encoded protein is CASSQGLGIRRTDTQYF.

CDR3: CASSQVGSGELFF. CDR3 sequence (DNA): TGTGCCAGCAGCCAAGTCGGGAGCGGGGAGCTGTTTTTT. V usage is TRBV4-2 and J usage is TRBJ2-2, with D possibly TRBD2 on 6 matching bases. There are 13 residues in the CDR3. Looked up from germline, CDR1 is LGHNA and CDR2 is YNFKEQ. V gave up 1 base and J gave up 7 bases, with 7 bases separating them.

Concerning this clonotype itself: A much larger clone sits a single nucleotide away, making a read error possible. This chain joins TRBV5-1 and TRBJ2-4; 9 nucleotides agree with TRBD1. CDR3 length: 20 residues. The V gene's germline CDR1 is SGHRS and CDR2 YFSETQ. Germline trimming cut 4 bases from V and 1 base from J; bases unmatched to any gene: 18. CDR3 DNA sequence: TGCGCCAGCAGCATGGAACCAAACTTGGACAGGGGTTGGGCCAAAAACATTCAGTACTTC. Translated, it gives CASSMEPNLDRGWAKNIQYF.